This TCR beta chain was recovered during a study of blood T cells in healthy people across ages. The germline V gene encodes CDR1 SQVTM and CDR2 ANQGSEA. The CDR3 has 14 amino acids. Trimming at V came to 7 bases and at J to 5 bases, leaving 10 bases not matched to a gene. Each sample yielded at least 5 micrograms of PBMC total RNA. Using a J-beta primer mix together with a sample-barcoded 5' primer, a second PCR was run for about 6 to 12 cycles. Each cDNA molecule, via a template-switch adaptor with 12 random nucleotides, was tagged. One entry per CDR3 protein results from TCRdb running MiXCR on the 5' RACE reads. The repertoire holds roughly 700,000 distinct CDR3 sequences, with 20% to 25% as singletons. The data were also submitted as part of a second study, on T cells of mothers and their children. This second study notes: From each mother came over 8.5 million TCR beta CDR3 reads, and from each child came 2.5 million to 3 million.

Source material: blood. The rearrangement links TRBV29-1 to TRBJ2-4; 8 nucleotides match TRBD2. The clonotype was recovered from a boy between 10 and 17 years old in good health. In DNA form, the CDR3 reads TGCAGCGCCGTTAGCGGGGTGAAGGAAAACATTCAGTACTTC. This sequence encodes CSAVSGVKENIQYF.